These 2 T cell receptor beta chains were sequenced from one sample in a study of blood T cell repertoires in COVID-19. The table came from immunoSEQ multiplex PCR; TCRdb's copy has only in-frame clones and leaves some out. The profile shows roughly 220,000 clones, about nine tenths of them singletons. Sequenced: PBMCs or T cells enriched from blood (not recorded which). These TCRs come from a young woman who had recovered from COVID-19.

This rearrangement joins TRBV5-8 to TRBJ2-3; 7 bases are a match to TRBD1. The junction had 4 bases not matched to a gene; V was cut back by 0 bases and J by 3 bases. CDR1 and CDR2 from the germline V gene are SGHTS and YDEGEE. This CDR3 has 15 residues. The CDR3 region is CASSLERGPTDTQYF. The CDR3 DNA reads TGTGCCAGCAGCTTGGAGAGGGGGCCTACAGATACGCAGTATTTT.

The genes are TRBV13 and TRBJ1-3; D perhaps matches TRBD1 (5 bases). Trimming pared 3 bases from V and 2 bases from J, leaving 8 bases between. CDR1 PRHDT and CDR2 FYEKMQ come from the germline V gene (reference sequence). There are 14 residues in the CDR3. The CDR3 here is CASSFQGTGNTIYF. DNA of the CDR3: TGTGCCAGCAGCTTCCAGGGTACTGGAAACACCATATATTTT.